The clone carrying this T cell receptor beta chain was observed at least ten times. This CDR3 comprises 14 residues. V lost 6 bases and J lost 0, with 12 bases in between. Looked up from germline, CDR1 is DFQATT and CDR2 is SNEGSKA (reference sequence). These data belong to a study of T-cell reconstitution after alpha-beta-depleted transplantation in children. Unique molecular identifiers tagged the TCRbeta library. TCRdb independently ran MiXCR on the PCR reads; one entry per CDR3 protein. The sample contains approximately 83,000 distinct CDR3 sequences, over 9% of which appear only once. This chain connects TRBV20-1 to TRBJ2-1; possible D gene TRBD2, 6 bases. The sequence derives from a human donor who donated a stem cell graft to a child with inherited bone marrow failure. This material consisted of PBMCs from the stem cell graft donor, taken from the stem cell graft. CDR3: CSAYVGSSYNEQFF. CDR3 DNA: TGCAGTGCATACGTCGGGAGCTCCTACAATGAGCAGTTCTTC.